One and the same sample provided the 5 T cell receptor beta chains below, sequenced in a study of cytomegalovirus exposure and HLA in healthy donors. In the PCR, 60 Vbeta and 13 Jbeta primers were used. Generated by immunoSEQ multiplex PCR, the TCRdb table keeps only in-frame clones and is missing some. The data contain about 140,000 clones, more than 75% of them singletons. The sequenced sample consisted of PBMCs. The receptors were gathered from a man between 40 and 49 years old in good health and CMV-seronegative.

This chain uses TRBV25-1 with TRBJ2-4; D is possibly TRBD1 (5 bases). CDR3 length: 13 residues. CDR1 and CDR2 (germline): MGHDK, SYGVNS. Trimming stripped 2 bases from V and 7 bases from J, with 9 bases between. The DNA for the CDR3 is TGTGCCAGCAGTGAACAGGGATTGAACATTCAGTACTTC. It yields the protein CASSEQGLNIQYF.

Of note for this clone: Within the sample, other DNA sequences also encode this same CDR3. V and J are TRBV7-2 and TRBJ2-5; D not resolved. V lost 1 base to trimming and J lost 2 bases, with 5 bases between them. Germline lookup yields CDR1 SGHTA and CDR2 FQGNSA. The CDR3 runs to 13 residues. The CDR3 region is CASSLGSQETQYF. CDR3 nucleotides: TGTGCCAGCAGCTTAGGTTCTCAAGAGACCCAGTACTTC.

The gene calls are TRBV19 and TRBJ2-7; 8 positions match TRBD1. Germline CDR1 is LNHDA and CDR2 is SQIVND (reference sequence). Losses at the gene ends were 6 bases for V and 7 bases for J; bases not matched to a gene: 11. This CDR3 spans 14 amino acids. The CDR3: CASSRTGSSGEQYF. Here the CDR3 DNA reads TGTGCCAGTAGCAGGACAGGGTCTAGTGGGGAGCAGTACTTC.

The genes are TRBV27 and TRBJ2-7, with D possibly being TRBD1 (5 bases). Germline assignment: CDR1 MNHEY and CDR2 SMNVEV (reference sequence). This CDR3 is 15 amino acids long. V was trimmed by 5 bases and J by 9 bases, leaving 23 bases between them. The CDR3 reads CASSPAPQGWQLQYF. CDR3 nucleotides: TGTGCCAGCAGTCCGGCTCCCCAGGGTTGGCAGTTGCAGTACTTC.

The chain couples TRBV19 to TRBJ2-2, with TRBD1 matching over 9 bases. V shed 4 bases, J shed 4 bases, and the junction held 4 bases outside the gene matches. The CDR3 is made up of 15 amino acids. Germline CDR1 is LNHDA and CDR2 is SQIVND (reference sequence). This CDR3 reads CASSTPGQGTGELFF. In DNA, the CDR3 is TGTGCCAGTAGTACCCCGGGACAGGGCACCGGGGAGCTGTTTTTT.